Below, 2 T cell receptor beta chains from the same sample are listed, as sequenced in a study of radiotherapy plus CTLA-4 blockade in lung cancer (dated by TCRdb to the late 2010s). Preparation of the library involved the immunoSEQ multiplex PCR assay. TCRdb stores this immuneACCESS table with in-frame sequences only. Part of the clones is absent; in the studies checked, under half of the shortfall reflects unresolved V genes, and no reason is known for the rest. The sample table holds about 24,000 clones, of which 60% to 85% were seen once. The ten largest make up under 3.5% of the sample. Source: peripheral blood, taken from a patient treated with radiotherapy plus ipilimumab. These receptor sequences come from a human donor with non-small cell lung cancer whose response to radiotherapy plus ipilimumab could not be evaluated.

This chain links TRBV11-2 with TRBJ2-7; TRBD2 agrees at 8 bases. This CDR3 region has 12 residues. The germline V gene encodes CDR1 SGHAT and CDR2 FQNNGV. Trimming removed 5 bases from V and 5 bases from J; junction bases left unmatched: 2. CDR3 in DNA: TGTGCCAGCAGCGGGACTAGTAACGAGCAGTACTTC. Encoded protein: CASSGTSNEQYF.

The gene calls are TRBV28 and TRBJ2-4, with D tentatively TRBD1 (6 bases). V lost 5 bases and J lost 2, with 13 bases in between. Germline CDR1 reads MDHEN; CDR2 reads SYDVKM. The CDR3 is made up of 15 amino acids. The CDR3 loop is CASSPLTGTKNIQYF. DNA of the CDR3: TGTGCCAGCAGTCCACTTACAGGGACCAAAAACATTCAGTACTTC.